The 22 T cell receptor beta chains listed next were all sequenced from one sample in a study of blood T cell repertoires in COVID-19. The assay was immunoSEQ multiplex PCR, and TCRdb's table has in-frame clones only and misses some. The sample holds 200,000 to 250,000 clones, about 78% seen once. The sample consisted of peripheral blood. Receptors were obtained from an older woman with acute or convalescent COVID-19.

The V and J genes are TRBV10-3 and TRBJ2-7; 7 nucleotides line up with TRBD2. CDR1 is ENHRY and CDR2 is SYGVKD in the germline V gene. The CDR3 has 14 residues. The junction had 9 bases not matched to a gene; V was cut back by 4 bases and J by 6 bases. Here the CDR3 reads CAISAGGLGAEQYV. The DNA of the CDR3 is TGTGCCATCAGTGCCGGGGGGTTAGGGGCCGAGCAGTACGTC.

J is TRBJ2-3 and V is TRBV5-1; possible D gene TRBD2, 5 bases. CDR1 and CDR2 from the germline V gene are SGHRS and YFSETQ. The CDR3 has 14 residues. V lost 3 bases and J lost 2, with 10 bases in between. CDR3 region: CASSSWGDTDTQYF. The CDR3 region has the DNA TGCGCCAGCAGCTCCTGGGGAGACACAGATACGCAGTATTTT.

The chain links TRBV19 to TRBJ2-5; D is unclear. The CDR3 covers 14 residues. Germline lookup yields CDR1 LNHDA and CDR2 SQIVND (reference sequence). Trimming shortened V by 5 bases and J by 5 bases, and 15 bases separated the two germline ends. CDR3 amino acids: CASSPTIAGETQYF. Written as DNA, the CDR3 is TGTGCCAGTAGTCCAACCATCGCCGGGGAGACCCAGTACTTC.

This clone was seen once. The chain combines TRBV29-1 with TRBJ2-2; 11 bases are a match to TRBD2. Trimming removed 4 bases from V and 4 bases from J; junction bases left unmatched: 5. The germline V gene has CDR1 SQVTM and CDR2 ANQGSEA. The CDR3 covers 15 residues. The CDR3 region has the DNA TGCAGCGTTGTTAGCGGGGGGGCGTTCACCGGGGAGCTGTTTTTT. Amino acid sequence: CSVVSGGAFTGELFF.

This clone turned up a few times. This rearrangement joins TRBV6-5 to TRBJ1-1, with 8 bases fitting TRBD1. CDR1 MNHEY and CDR2 SVGAGI come from the germline V gene. Unmatched junction bases numbered 3, after V lost 5 bases and J lost 1 base. The CDR3 length is 14 residues. This chain's CDR3 is CASSPTGANTEAFF. CDR3 DNA: TGTGCCAGCAGTCCGACAGGGGCGAACACTGAAGCTTTCTTT.

The chain couples TRBV7-6 to TRBJ2-5; 11 positions match TRBD2. The germline V gene has CDR1 SGHVS and CDR2 FNYEAQ. The CDR3 sequence is 15 residues long. Trimming took 4 bases from V and 6 from J; bases not matched to a gene: 7. The CDR3 loop reads CASSSGPSGGQTQYF. CDR3 nucleotide sequence: TGTGCCAGCAGCTCCGGGCCTAGCGGGGGGCAGACCCAGTACTTC.

The V call is TRBV7-3, the J call TRBJ2-3, with D possibly being TRBD2 (6 bases). Deletions cut 2 bases from V and 2 bases from J, with 17 bases between. Germline V CDR1 and CDR2: SGHTA, FQGTGA. This CDR3 comprises 17 residues. CDR3 region: CASSLLPGRGLTDTQYF. As DNA, the CDR3 is TGTGCCAGCAGCTTATTACCTGGGCGGGGTCTCACAGATACGCAGTATTTT.

The chain recombines TRBV30 with TRBJ1-5; 8 positions agree with TRBD1. This CDR3 comprises 14 residues. The V and J ends lost 7 bases and 5 bases, in that order; junction bases with no gene match: 10. Germline CDR1 is GTSNPN and CDR2 is SVGIG (reference sequence). The CDR3 loop is CALTQGERHQPQHF. CDR3 nucleotide sequence: TGTGCCTTGACACAGGGGGAACGGCATCAGCCCCAGCATTTT.

J is TRBJ2-1 and V is TRBV7-2, with 8 bases fitting TRBD1. Germline V gene lookup returns CDR1 SGHTA and CDR2 FQGNSA. The CDR3 covers 16 residues. V was clipped by 5 bases and J by 2 bases; unmatched bases: 8. The CDR3 spells CASSLRGLGAYNEQFF. CDR3 sequence (DNA): TGTGCCAGCAGCCTCAGGGGGCTAGGTGCCTACAATGAGCAGTTCTTC. Full variable domain (missing parts from reference TRBV7-2 and TRBJ2-1): GAGVSQSPSNKVTEKGKDVELRCDPISGHTALYWYRQSLGQGLEFLIYFQGNSAPDKSGLPSDRFSAERTGGSVSTLTIQRTQQEDSAVYLCASSLRGLGAYNEQFFGPGTRLTVL.

The CDR3 DNA follows: TGTGCCAGCTCACCAGACCATGTCCGGGTTGAGACCCAGTACTTC. Amino acid sequence: CASSPDHVRVETQYF. This chain links TRBV18 with TRBJ2-5; no reliable D call. Germline CDR1 KGHSH, CDR2 LQKENI. The CDR3 is 15 amino acids. The ends were cut back, 2 bases at V and 5 bases at J, with 15 bases in the middle. Complete variable domain (other parts from reference TRBV18 and TRBJ2-5): NAGVMQNPRHLVRRRGQEARLRCSPMKGHSHVYWYRQLPEEGLKFMVYLQKENIIDESGMPKERFSAEFPKEGPSILRIQQVVRGDSAAYFCASSPDHVRVETQYFGPGTRLLVL.

The CDR3: CASSGTYEQYF. The CDR3 DNA is TGTGCCTCCTCAGGGACATACGAGCAGTACTTC. V usage is TRBV10-3 and J usage is TRBJ2-7, with TRBD1 as a possible D gene (6 bases). V gave up 11 bases and J gave up 4 bases, with 12 bases separating them. The CDR3 contains 11 residues. The germline gives CDR1 ENHRY, CDR2 SYGVKD.

The V call is TRBV6-1, the J call TRBJ2-7, with D perhaps TRBD1 (5 bases). V lost 1 base, J lost 1 base, and 11 bases lay in between. The CDR3 totals 15 residues. Per germline, CDR1 MNHNS and CDR2 SASEGT. The CDR3 protein is CASSEGPGPSYEQYF. The CDR3 DNA reads as TGTGCCAGCAGTGAAGGCCCAGGGCCATCCTACGAGCAGTACTTC.

The rearrangement uses TRBV6-5 and TRBJ1-4; 9 bases agree with TRBD1. This CDR3 spans 14 amino acids. CDR1 and CDR2 from the germline V gene are MNHEY and SVGAGI. With V trimmed by 6 bases and J by 7 bases, 6 bases remained unmatched. The CDR3 here is CASREGQGGEKLFF. In nucleotides, the CDR3 is TGTGCCAGCAGGGAGGGACAGGGAGGTGAAAAACTGTTTTTT.

The chain uses TRBV24-1 and TRBJ2-2; D not resolved. Germline V CDR1 and CDR2: KGHDR, SFDVKD. The CDR3 is made up of 13 amino acids. Trimming took 7 bases from V and 3 from J, leaving 8 bases between them. CDR3 amino acids: CATRDSDTGELFF. CDR3 nucleotide sequence: TGTGCCACCAGAGACTCCGACACCGGGGAGCTGTTTTTT.

The V call is TRBV2, the J call TRBJ1-3; D unclear. V was shortened by 2 bases and J by 9 bases, with 14 bases between the two germline ends. CDR3 length: 14 amino acids. Germline V gene data show CDR1 as SNHLY and CDR2 as FYNNEI. The CDR3: CASSENFRVTTIYF. CDR3 coding DNA: TGTGCCAGCAGTGAAAACTTTCGAGTAACCACCATATATTTT.

This chain links TRBV25-1 with TRBJ2-3, with 8 bases identical to TRBD2. V was pared by 3 bases and J by 1 base, with 3 bases of the junction left unmatched. CDR3 length equals 15 residues. Germline assignment: CDR1 MGHDK and CDR2 SYGVNS. The CDR3 nucleotides read TGTGCCAGCAGTGAGCGGGGGGATCGCACAGATACGCAGTATTTT. Protein: CASSERGDRTDTQYF.

This clone was observed a handful of times. V usage is TRBV6-1 and J usage is TRBJ1-6, with D tentatively TRBD1 (5 bases). V gave up 1 base and J gave up 1 base, with 11 bases separating them. Germline values: CDR1 MNHNS, CDR2 SASEGT. The CDR3 covers 17 residues. CDR3 coding DNA: TGTGCCAGCAGTGAAGGGGTGGGGGGATCCTATAATTCACCCCTCCACTTT. Residues: CASSEGVGGSYNSPLHF.

The table lists this clone with a few counts. Written as DNA, the CDR3 is TGTGCCAGCAGAGAGGACAGCAACGTCTATGGCTACACCTTC. It translates to CASREDSNVYGYTF. The chain recombines TRBV2 with TRBJ1-2, with D maybe TRBD1 (6 bases). V lost 6 bases and J 4 bases, leaving 15 bases between the germline ends. This CDR3 region has 14 residues. Per germline, CDR1 SNHLY and CDR2 FYNNEI.

V and J are TRBV5-3 and TRBJ2-1, with TRBD2 identical over 10 bases. TRBV5-3 qualifies as an ORF whose function is uncertain. After removal of 2 bases from V and 3 bases from J, the junction contained 5 bases not matched to a gene. The CDR3 covers 16 residues. The CDR3 region has the DNA TGTGCCAGAAGCTTTAGCGGGGGGTTCCACTACAATGAGCAGTTCTTC. Translating it yields CARSFSGGFHYNEQFF.

The chain is built from TRBV6-5 and TRBJ1-2; a possible D gene is TRBD1 (5 bases). Trimming pared 6 bases from V and 0 bases from J, leaving 11 bases between. This CDR3 spans 14 amino acids. Per the germline V gene, CDR1 is MNHEY and CDR2 is SVGAGI. For the CDR3, the DNA is TGTGCCAGCAGCCGGGACTCAGCTAACTATGGCTACACCTTC. This gives the protein CASSRDSANYGYTF.

This clone appeared a single time. The chain is built from TRBV5-1 and TRBJ2-3; TRBD2 aligns across 7 bases. Germline CDR1 SGHRS, CDR2 YFSETQ. The trim removed 4 bases at V and 2 bases at J, leaving 13 bases unmatched. The CDR3 is 17 residues long. The CDR3 is CASSPLGRLPNTDTQYF. The CDR3 DNA sequence: TGCGCCAGCAGCCCCCTCGGGAGGCTCCCCAACACAGATACGCAGTATTTT.

The rearrangement links TRBV19 to TRBJ2-3, with 9 bases aligning to TRBD2. The length of the CDR3 is 14 residues. Trimming removed 10 bases from V and 6 bases from J; junction bases left unmatched: 11. Germline loops: CDR1 LNHDA, CDR2 SQIVND (reference sequence). For the CDR3, the DNA is TGTGCCACTTCCCCAGCGGGGGGCCTCGATACGCAGTATTTT. This translates into CATSPAGGLDTQYF.